These 7 T cell receptor beta chains came from one sample sequenced in a study. TCRdb reprocessed the 5' RACE reads via MiXCR and lists one record per CDR3 protein. The sample has 8,500 to 14,000 distinct CDR3 sequences; 40% to 55% are singletons. Specimen: tumor-infiltrating naive CD4+ T cells sorted from the breast tumor. Described subset: naive CD4+ T cells, CD4+CD45RA+CD25-. The receptor source for this set is a female donor with breast cancer.

V usage is TRBV12-3 or TRBV12-4 and J usage is TRBJ2-2; TRBD1 agrees at 10 bases. This CDR3 comprises 15 residues. J gave up 4 bases and V 8 bases, and 7 bases lay outside the gene matches. The CDR3 DNA reads TGTGCCAGCGGCAAGACAGGGGGCATCACCGGGGAGCTGTTTTTT. Translated: CASGKTGGITGELFF.

For this clonotype: Its ends do not fully match the called genes, so a read error is possible. The chain couples TRBV5-1 to TRBJ2-1; the match to TRBD2 covers 8 bases. Germline CDR1 reads SGHRS; CDR2 reads YFSETQ. This CDR3 comprises 16 residues. Here the CDR3 reads CASSLSVGRAYNEQLF. CDR3 nucleotides: TGCGCCAGCAGCTTGTCTGTCGGGAGGGCTTACAATGAGCAGCTCTTC. Full variable domain (remainder filled in from reference TRBV5-1 and TRBJ2-1): KAGVTQTPRYLIKTRGQQVTLSCSPISGHRSVSWYQQTPGQGLQFLFEYFSETQRNKGNFPGRFSGRQFSNSRSEMNVSTLELGDSALYLCASSLSVGRAYNEQLFGPGTRLTVL.

The chain uses TRBV6-6 and TRBJ1-3; D call uncertain. The V and J ends lost 0 bases and 0 bases respectively, with 9 bases between them. The CDR3 covers 16 residues. In germline, CDR1 is MNHNY, CDR2 SVGAGI (reference sequence). Written as DNA, the CDR3 is TGTGCCAGCAGTTACTCGGCCGTTAACTCTGGAAACACCATATATTTT. Amino acids: CASSYSAVNSGNTIYF.

The rearrangement uses TRBV7-2 and TRBJ2-3; D is unclear. Trimming removed 10 bases from V and 2 bases from J, with 13 bases in between. Germline V lookup: CDR1 SGHTA, CDR2 FQGNSA. CDR3 length equals 13 residues. In DNA, the CDR3 is TGTGCCATATCATTACCAGCCACAGATACGCAGTATTTT. It translates to CAISLPATDTQYF.

The V and J genes are TRBV10-3 and TRBJ2-5, with 7 bases aligning to TRBD1. The CDR3 covers 14 residues. The J segment lost 2 bases and the V segment lost 4 bases, leaving 4 bases of the junction unmatched. Per the germline V gene, CDR1 is ENHRY and CDR2 is SYGVKD. The CDR3 sequence is CAISGLQGQETQYF. The CDR3, as DNA: TGTGCCATCAGTGGCTTACAGGGGCAAGAGACCCAGTACTTC.

This clonotype was counted between two and nine times. The chain recombines TRBV4-3 with TRBJ2-1; D is perhaps TRBD2 (7 bases). The V gene lost 4 bases and the J gene lost 8 bases, with 18 bases spanning the gap. The CDR3 runs to 15 residues. Per germline, CDR1 LGHNA and CDR2 YSLEER. CDR3 protein: CASSPRGRAIDEQFF. The CDR3 DNA reads TGCGCCAGCAGCCCTAGGGGGAGGGCCATTGATGAGCAGTTCTTC.

The sample holds one count of this clonotype. The rearrangement links TRBV12-3 or TRBV12-4 to TRBJ2-3; D not resolved. Trimming cost V 3 bases and J 7 bases, with 8 bases left between them. The CDR3 contains 12 residues. The CDR3 spells CASSFKDYTQYF. The CDR3 DNA is TGTGCCAGCAGTTTTAAAGACTATACGCAGTATTTT.